This T cell receptor beta chain is drawn from a study of T cells after yellow fever vaccination. Study-level findings and limits: Reappearance after the booster was observed for most primary-vaccination clones (roughly 97% CD4, more than 70% CD8). A limited proportion of clonotypes was detected within both the CD4 and CD8 compartments. Though weaker, the secondary response peaked faster, on day 5 versus 15.

This clonotype was seen at least ten times. Its specificity is unknown. By 5'RACE template switching, TCR cDNA was produced, with a universal primer site and UMIs added in the process. TCRdb used MiXCR to reprocess the 5' RACE reads, holding one entry per CDR3 protein. There are 300,000 to 400,000 distinct CDR3 sequences in the sample; under 15% occur only once, and 2.5% to 4% lies in the top ten. Germline lookup yields CDR1 SGHKS and CDR2 YYEKEE (reference sequence). This CDR3 has 13 residues. Trimming took 4 bases from V and 1 from J, leaving 8 bases between them. This clonotype originated in a man between 18 and 35 years old who received the YFV17D yellow fever vaccine. Sequences were derived from CD4+ T cells sorted from PBMCs, sampled 15 days after the yellow fever booster vaccination. The chain has TRBV5-5 and TRBJ1-1; TRBD1 might be the D (5 bases). The CDR3 DNA is TGTGCCAGCAGCATCACAGGGAACACTGAAGCTTTCTTT. Residues: CASSITGNTEAFF.